This paragraph covers one T cell receptor (beta chain) sequence. The data derive from a study of metastatic and nonmetastatic thyroid tumors. TCRdb reanalyzed the PCR reads with MiXCR. The sample has about 30,000 clones, roughly a third seen once. Patients had received no treatment of any kind before thyroid surgery. Germline CDR1 reads GTSNPN; CDR2 reads SVGIG (reference sequence). This CDR3 region has 18 residues. V was clipped by 2 bases and J by 6 bases; unmatched bases: 11. The TCR was taken from a female donor with papillary thyroid cancer or a benign thyroid nodule (not recorded which). Some clones in this sample may be carry-over from other donors' samples. The rearrangement uses TRBV30 and TRBJ1-6; 12 bases align to TRBD1. Sequenced: tumor tissue. The CDR3: CAWSNWRDRGRGNSPLHF. The CDR3 DNA sequence: TGTGCCTGGAGTAATTGGAGGGACAGGGGGCGCGGTAATTCACCCCTCCACTTT.